The clone carrying this T cell receptor beta chain is deemed medium-sized. Its antigen is not known. Germline assignment: CDR1 MNHEY and CDR2 SVGAGI. The V and J ends lost 6 bases and 3 bases, in that order; junction bases with no gene match: 7. CDR3 length: 15 amino acids. PCR involved 60 Vbeta and 13 Jbeta primers. Measured with immunoSEQ multiplex PCR; TCRdb has only the in-frame clones, and not every one. This repertoire shows about 59,000 clones, under 80% found once; its top ten account for roughly 6.4%. The data derive from a study of cytomegalovirus exposure and HLA in healthy donors. Study overall: Researchers found that roughly 81% of over 350 genotyped donors fell within the Caucasian-associated ancestry cluster.

Study results and caveats: The HLA-A and HLA-B alleles of most subjects were reportedly predicted accurately from TCR beta sequences. Several V segments, TRBV6-2 and TRBV6-3 among them, could not be told apart and were dropped.

The genes are TRBV6-5 and TRBJ2-7; 11 positions match TRBD1. This receptor was taken from a man aged 30 to 39 in good health and CMV-seropositive. Material: PBMCs. CDR3 sequence: CASSRIGTGGYEQYF. CDR3 DNA sequence: TGTGCCAGCAGCCGCATCGGGACAGGGGGCTACGAGCAGTACTTC.